This T cell receptor (beta chain) was sequenced for a study of OX40 agonist ivuxolimab in advanced cancers. Blood specimens came from baseline, cycle 4 day 1, and cycle 7 day 1. Some clones are missing from TCRdb's copy, which holds only in-frame ones; the method was immunoSEQ multiplex PCR. The table has some 30,000 clones, 80% to 85% seen once. Germline trimming cut 1 base from V and 9 bases from J; bases unmatched to any gene: 7. Germline CDR1 SGHTA, CDR2 FQGNSA. The CDR3 loop spans 17 amino acids. The chain joins TRBV7-2 to TRBJ2-1, with 15 bases identical to TRBD2. This TCR came from an adult with an advanced solid tumor such as melanoma, head and neck, liver or kidney cancer. The sequencing here drew on CD4+ or CD8+ T cells sorted from blood, taken in a trial of the OX40 agonist ivuxolimab. The CDR3 reads CASSLVGLAGGLGEQFF. The CDR3 DNA sequence: TGTGCCAGCAGCTTAGTCGGACTAGCGGGGGGGCTTGGTGAGCAGTTCTTC.